The clone carrying this TCR beta chain was seen just once. What it binds is unknown. This entry belongs to a study of cytomegalovirus exposure and HLA in healthy donors. Findings and caveats of the study: It was 150 to 200 TCR beta chains that were listed as cytomegalovirus-associated.

The CDR3 consists of 18 residues. The V and J ends lost 0 bases and 8 bases, in that order; junction bases with no gene match: 12. Germline loops: CDR1 LGHNA, CDR2 YSLEER. TCRdb's table, derived via immunoSEQ multiplex PCR, lists solely in-frame clones and lacks some. The table lists approximately 65,000 clones, around 96% of them singletons. The chain is built from TRBV4-3 and TRBJ2-1, with 11 bases identical to TRBD2. The specimen was PBMCs. The sequence was collected from a woman younger than 35 in good health and CMV-seropositive. CDR3 nucleotides: TGCGCCAGCAGCCAAGAGGCATCTAGCGGGGGGAGGTTTCATGAGCAGTTCTTC. Encoded protein: CASSQEASSGGRFHEQFF.